A single sample gave rise to the 27 T cell receptor beta chains below, sequenced in a study of blood T cell repertoires in COVID-19. The protocol was immunoSEQ multiplex PCR, while the TCRdb copy is restricted to in-frame clones and leaves out a portion. Of roughly 260,000 clones listed, less than 85% are singletons. The sequencing input was peripheral blood. The origin of the receptors is a woman aged 18-29 years with acute or convalescent COVID-19.

This chain joins TRBV5-1 and TRBJ1-2; D not certain. V lost 4 bases, J lost 1 base, and 14 bases lay in between. The V gene's germline CDR1 is SGHRS and CDR2 YFSETQ. This CDR3 has 15 residues. The CDR3 sequence: CASSNDIMFNYGYTF. The CDR3 DNA follows: TGCGCCAGCAGCAACGACATAATGTTTAACTATGGCTACACCTTC.

J is TRBJ2-7 and V is TRBV18; 7 nucleotides agree with TRBD1. CDR3 size: 13 residues. Germline trimming cut 3 bases from V and 2 bases from J; bases unmatched to any gene: 1. CDR1 is KGHSH, CDR2 LQKENI, per germline. CDR3 bases: TGTGCCAGCTCACCCGGGACAGCCTACGAGCAGTACTTC. This gives the protein CASSPGTAYEQYF.

The CDR3 nucleotides read TGTGCCAGCAGCGTAGATCCAGGGGACACTGAAGCTTTCTTT. Its protein product is CASSVDPGDTEAFF. V is TRBV9 and J is TRBJ1-1, with D maybe TRBD1 (6 bases). V shed 0 bases and J shed 3 bases, with 9 bases lying between them. Germline CDR1 reads SGDLS; CDR2 reads YYNGEE. CDR3 length: 14 residues.

The chain links TRBV7-9 to TRBJ1-1, with 7 positions matching TRBD1. Losses at the gene ends were 5 bases for V and 2 bases for J; bases not matched to a gene: 5. The CDR3 has 14 residues. In germline, CDR1 is SEHNR, CDR2 FQNEAQ (reference sequence). CDR3 DNA sequence: TGTGCCAGCAGCCCGGGACAGCGAAACACTGAAGCTTTCTTT. Translating gives CASSPGQRNTEAFF.

The gene calls are TRBV4-3 and TRBJ2-5; 9 nucleotides align to TRBD1. V was clipped by 3 bases and J by 5 bases; unmatched bases: 4. The CDR3 length is 14 residues. Germline V lookup: CDR1 LGHNA, CDR2 YSLEER. The CDR3 region has the DNA TGCGCCAGCAGCCAGGACAGGGGCGGGGAGACCCAGTACTTC. It codes for CASSQDRGGETQYF.

The chain is built from TRBV4-3 and TRBJ2-1; perhaps TRBD2 as D (7 bases). This CDR3 is 15 amino acids long. The germline gives CDR1 LGHNA, CDR2 YSLEER. Trimming took 3 bases from V and 10 from J, leaving 19 bases between them. Here the CDR3 DNA reads TGCGCCAGCAGCCACCGATCTTCCGGGGGGCGGGAGCAGTTCTTC. This gives the protein CASSHRSSGGREQFF.

The DNA of the CDR3 is TGTGCCAGCTCACCAAAGGGACAGGGGACTTCACCCCTCCACTTT. Translation: CASSPKGQGTSPLHF. The V gene is TRBV18, the J gene TRBJ1-6, with 10 nucleotides matching TRBD1. Germline values: CDR1 KGHSH, CDR2 LQKENI. The CDR3 is made up of 15 amino acids. After removal of 2 bases from V and 9 bases from J, the junction contained 4 bases not matched to a gene.

V is TRBV7-2 and J is TRBJ1-4; D possibly corresponds to TRBD1 (6 bases). V gave up 6 bases and J gave up 8 bases, with 13 bases separating them. This CDR3 has 13 residues. Germline V gives CDR1 SGHTA, CDR2 FQGNSA. CDR3 residues: CASRQGGGEKLFF. As DNA, the CDR3 is TGTGCCAGCAGACAGGGAGGGGGAGAAAAACTGTTTTTT.

Notes on this clone: The sample carries other DNA sequences with the same CDR3. The V gene is TRBV7-2, the J gene TRBJ2-7; D is unresolved. The CDR3 is made up of 12 amino acids. The germline V gene encodes CDR1 SGHTA and CDR2 FQGNSA. Trimming removed 3 bases at V and 1 base at J, with 4 bases between. The CDR3 region is CASSFLSYEQYF. The CDR3 DNA sequence: TGTGCCAGCAGCTTCCTTTCCTACGAGCAGTACTTC.

In regard to this clone: One end of the junction fails to match germline, which may point to a read error. The chain carries TRBV28 and TRBJ1-6, with TRBD1 as a possible D gene (5 bases). Germline values: CDR1 MDHEN, CDR2 SYDVKM. The CDR3 totals 15 residues. The CDR3 region has the DNA TGTGCCAGCAGCCTTGACAGTACCTATAATTCACTCCTCCACTTT. It codes for CASSLDSTYNSLLHF. The entire variable domain, with the rest obtained from reference TRBV28 and TRBJ1-6, is as follows: DVKVTQSSRYLVKRTGEKVFLECVQDMDHENMFWYRQDPGLGLRLIYFSYDVKMKEKGDIPEGYSVSREKKERFSLILESASTNQTSMYLCASSLDSTYNSLLHFGNGTRLTVT.

The V call is TRBV4-3, the J call TRBJ2-1; the D gene is possibly TRBD2 (6 bases). The CDR3 length is 16 residues. The germline V and J ends were trimmed by 1 base and 8 bases, with 18 bases remaining between them. From germline, CDR1 is LGHNA and CDR2 YSLEER. The CDR3 protein is CASSQGSGTGGYEQFF. DNA of the CDR3: TGCGCCAGCAGCCAAGGATCCGGGACTGGCGGCTATGAGCAGTTCTTC.

CDR3 in amino acids: CASSLGYRGRTEAFF. For the CDR3, the DNA is TGTGCCAGCAGCTTAGGGTACAGGGGTCGGACTGAAGCTTTCTTT. V usage is TRBV13 and J usage is TRBJ1-1; 7 nucleotides match TRBD1. CDR3 length equals 15 residues. Germline V lookup: CDR1 PRHDT, CDR2 FYEKMQ (reference sequence). V lost 0 bases and J lost 5; bases outside the gene matches: 6.

The chain has TRBV30 and TRBJ1-1; TRBD1 might be the D (5 bases). The CDR3 is 11 amino acids. In germline, CDR1 is GTSNPN, CDR2 SVGIG (reference sequence). The V end lost 5 bases, the J end lost 5 bases, and 9 bases lay between the germline ends. The CDR3 bases are TGTGCCTGGCTGACAGTTACTGAAGCTTTCTTT. This translates into CAWLTVTEAFF.

The chain joins TRBV11-2 to TRBJ2-1, with D maybe TRBD2 (5 bases). Germline loops: CDR1 SGHAT, CDR2 FQNNGV. Trimming pared 1 base from V and 6 bases from J, leaving 10 bases between. The CDR3 is made up of 14 amino acids. CDR3 protein: CASSLAGNRNEQFF. In nucleotides, the CDR3 is TGTGCCAGCAGCTTAGCCGGGAACCGCAATGAGCAGTTCTTC.

The sample holds one count of this clone. At one boundary the junction diverges from the germline segment, which might be a read error. CDR3 protein: CASSLAPGQGYTGELFF. The DNA for the CDR3 is TGTGCTAGCAGCTTAGCGCCGGGACAGGGTTACACCGGGGAGCTGTTTTTT. The chain uses TRBV7-7 and TRBJ2-2; 9 nucleotides line up with TRBD1. The CDR3 has 17 amino acids. Germline-derived CDR1 and CDR2 are SSHAT and FNYEAQ (reference sequence).

The genes are TRBV2 and TRBJ1-1, with unresolved D. V was pared by 5 bases and J by 1 base, with 11 bases between. The germline CDR1 and CDR2 sequences are SNHLY and FYNNEI. The CDR3 totals 14 residues. The CDR3 coding sequence is TGTGCCAGCAGTCAACAGCTATCGAACACTGAAGCTTTCTTT. It is translated as CASSQQLSNTEAFF.

The J gene is TRBJ1-1, the V gene TRBV27; the match to TRBD1 covers 11 bases. Germline-derived CDR1 and CDR2 are MNHEY and SMNVEV (reference sequence). The CDR3 covers 16 residues. V lost 5 bases to trimming and J lost 1 base; unmatched junction nucleotides: 6. The CDR3 DNA is TGTGCCAGCAGTCCCCGGGACAGGGGGGCGAACACTGAAGCTTTCTTT. It specifies CASSPRDRGANTEAFF.

CDR3 residues: CASSLVDRGYGNTIYF. CDR3 DNA sequence: TGCGCCAGCAGCTTGGTGGACAGGGGGTACGGAAACACCATATATTTT. V and J are TRBV5-1 and TRBJ1-3; TRBD1 matches 10 bases. This CDR3 spans 16 amino acids. CDR1 is SGHRS, CDR2 YFSETQ, per germline. Losses at the gene ends were 0 bases for V and 4 bases for J; bases not matched to a gene: 4.

This chain connects TRBV6-4 to TRBJ2-2; D remains unclear. V lost 5 bases and J lost 7, with 11 bases in between. The V gene's germline CDR1 is MRHNA and CDR2 SNTAGT. The CDR3 runs 13 residues. The CDR3 DNA follows: TGTGCCAGCAGTCAAATAGCCAACGGGGAGCTGTTTTTT. Translation gives CASSQIANGELFF.

This clone was seen ten or more times. The rearrangement joins TRBV7-2 to TRBJ2-5; 10 positions match TRBD1. Per germline, CDR1 SGHTA and CDR2 FQGNSA. The trim removed 3 bases at V and 5 bases at J, leaving 3 bases unmatched. The CDR3 length is 14 residues. This chain's CDR3 is CASSFRQGAETQYF. The CDR3 coding sequence is TGTGCCAGCAGCTTTCGACAGGGGGCCGAGACCCAGTACTTC. Full variable domain (rest looked up from reference TRBV7-2 and TRBJ2-5): GAGVSQSPSNKVTEKGKDVELRCDPISGHTALYWYRQSLGQGLEFLIYFQGNSAPDKSGLPSDRFSAERTGGSVSTLTIQRTQQEDSAVYLCASSFRQGAETQYFGPGTRLLVL.

The gene calls are TRBV3-1 (or the pseudogene TRBV3-2) and TRBJ2-5; D is unclear. This CDR3 contains 12 residues. Germline values: CDR1 LGHDT, CDR2 YNNKEL (reference sequence). Trimming removed 4 bases from V and 2 bases from J, with 5 bases in between. Written as DNA, the CDR3 is TGTGCCAGCAGCCCGCAGCAAGAGACCCAGTACTTC. Protein: CASSPQQETQYF.

This chain uses TRBV7-8 with TRBJ1-6; D is possibly TRBD1 (5 bases). CDR1 is SGHVS and CDR2 is FQNEAQ in the germline V gene. V lost 1 base and J 7 bases, leaving 8 bases between the germline ends. The CDR3 covers 14 residues. DNA for the CDR3: TGTGCCAGCAGCTTAGACAGGTTAAATTCACCCCTCCACTTT. It is translated as CASSLDRLNSPLHF.

This clone was detected only once. The V and J genes are TRBV6-2 or TRBV6-3 and TRBJ1-5; the D is unclear. Germline loops: CDR1 MNHEY, CDR2 SVGEGT. V gave up 1 base and J gave up 2 bases, with 9 bases separating them. CDR3 length: 15 residues. CDR3 sequence: CASSYWPEGNQPQHF. CDR3 bases: TGTGCCAGCAGTTACTGGCCAGAGGGCAATCAGCCCCAGCATTTT.

The V call is TRBV6-6, the J call TRBJ2-5, with TRBD1 as a possible D gene (6 bases). The germline gives CDR1 MNHNY, CDR2 SVGAGI (reference sequence). The CDR3 covers 13 residues. V was trimmed by 8 bases and J by 2 bases, leaving 12 bases between them. The chain's CDR3 is CASLQRGQETQYF. The CDR3 DNA reads as TGTGCCAGCCTCCAAAGGGGGCAAGAGACCCAGTACTTC.

This chain connects TRBV2 to TRBJ2-5, with 11 bases that match TRBD2. J gave up 4 bases and V 1 base, and 8 bases lay outside the gene matches. Germline CDR1 reads SNHLY; CDR2 reads FYNNEI. The CDR3 totals 17 residues. This CDR3 is CASSEGALAGVGETQYF. For the CDR3, the DNA is TGTGCCAGCAGTGAAGGGGCACTAGCGGGAGTGGGAGAGACCCAGTACTTC.

The chain recombines TRBV27 with TRBJ2-1; TRBD2 agrees at 12 bases. This CDR3 is built from 17 residues. V was pared by 8 bases and J by 4 bases, with 12 bases of the junction left unmatched. Per germline, CDR1 MNHEY and CDR2 SMNVEV (reference sequence). CDR3 nucleotide sequence: TGTGCCAGCCCCAAGGCTAGCGGGAGGGCCTTATACAATGAGCAGTTCTTC. It is translated as CASPKASGRALYNEQFF.

The chain employs TRBV30 and TRBJ2-7, with 11 bases matching TRBD2. The CDR3 length is 14 residues. After removal of 8 bases from V and 0 bases from J, the junction contained 6 bases not matched to a gene. Germline values: CDR1 GTSNPN, CDR2 SVGIG (reference sequence). CDR3 residues: CAVTGLAASYEQYF. In nucleotides, the CDR3 is TGTGCCGTGACGGGACTAGCGGCCTCCTACGAGCAGTACTTC.